This T cell receptor (beta chain) was documented in a study of Graves' ophthalmopathy and Graves' hyperthyroidism. The TCR beta CDR3 regions underwent amplification from RNA transcripts. Amplification began with first-round RT-PCR using HTBI primers, then second-round multiplex PCR was performed. MiXCR, applied by TCRdb to the multiplex PCR reads, yields one record per CDR3 protein. The sample carries tens of thousands of distinct CDR3 sequences, roughly 52% recorded once. Many counts were recorded for this clonotype. The CDR3 loop spans 15 amino acids. V lost 5 bases and J lost 6; bases outside the gene matches: 9. Germline V gene data show CDR1 as SGHTA and CDR2 as FQGNSA.

The rearrangement joins TRBV7-2 to TRBJ1-5, with 8 bases matching TRBD1. The clonotype originates from an adult woman with stable Graves' hyperthyroidism. Sample: peripheral blood. CDR3 sequence: CASSAPGQEGQPQHF. DNA for the CDR3: TGTGCCAGCAGCGCTCCGGGACAGGAAGGTCAGCCCCAGCATTTT.